The 3 T cell receptor beta chains reported below all come from one sample, sequenced in a study of spatial heterogeneity in lung cancer. General study results and limits: Tumor mutation count correlated with how many alpha and beta TCRs expanded intratumorally.

As for time point: sample taken at primary tumor resection. TCRdb independently ran MiXCR on the 5' RACE reads; one entry per CDR3 protein. This sample's table has 11 to 12 distinct CDR3 sequences. Their target antigens are unknown. Sample: lung tumor tissue, taken at surgery. Every receptor here comes from a male donor with early-stage non-small cell lung cancer.

This clonotype was seen a handful of times. This beta chain was picked up by a library intended for alpha chains and is off target, so its count carries little meaning. The V gene is TRBV11-2, the J gene TRBJ2-7; TRBD2 matches 7 bases. V shed 3 bases and J 0 bases; nucleotides not matched to a gene: 2. Germline V gives CDR1 SGHAT, CDR2 FQNNGV. The CDR3 is made up of 14 amino acids. The CDR3 DNA is TGTGCCAGCAGCTTCGAGCGGGGCTCCTACGAGCAGTACTTC. Encoded protein: CASSFERGSYEQYF.

Points on this clonotype: As an off-target read in a library built for alpha chains, this beta chain has a frequency of little significance. The chain uses TRBV11-2 and TRBJ2-5; possibly TRBD1 or TRBD2 for D (5 bases each). The V gene lost 0 bases and the J gene lost 4 bases, with 12 bases spanning the gap. The CDR3 totals 15 residues. Germline CDR1 is SGHAT and CDR2 is FQNNGV. CDR3: CASSLEGESRETQYF. The CDR3 nucleotides are TGTGCCAGCAGCTTAGAGGGGGAGAGTCGAGAGACCCAGTACTTC.

This clonotype has just a few counts. This beta chain turned up in a library designed for alpha chains; as an off-target read, its abundance says little. This sequence joins TRBV7-2 and TRBJ2-1, with 8 positions matching TRBD2. The CDR3 covers 17 residues. V lost 1 base to trimming and J lost 4 bases; unmatched junction nucleotides: 9. Germline assignment: CDR1 SGHTA and CDR2 FQGNSA. In DNA form, the CDR3 reads TGTGCCAGCAGCTTAGAGAAGGTAGCGGGGTTATACAATGAGCAGTTCTTC. Residues: CASSLEKVAGLYNEQFF.